These T cell receptor beta chains were read from a single sample in a study of blood T cell repertoires in COVID-19. Some clones are missing from TCRdb's copy, which holds only in-frame ones; the method was immunoSEQ multiplex PCR. The data hold 240,000 or so clones, with about four fifths observed a single time. Specimen: peripheral blood. The origin of the receptors is a woman aged 18-29 years with acute or convalescent COVID-19. Each CDR3 is given with its conserved first and last residue. The order of the fields is J gene, D gene, clone size, V gene, CDR3 DNA, CDR3 protein. A D gene is named only where the DNA matches it firmly. Not all rows give a size; the values are once, few, many and, for expanded clones, a class.

TRBJ2-2 | . | . | TRBV6-1 | TGTGCCAGCAGTGAAGCGATGGGGGGTGGGGAGCTGTTTTTT | CASSEAMGGGELFF
TRBJ2-1 | . | . | TRBV9 | TGTGCCAGCAGCGTAGGAACTAGACGAATAGGCAATGAGCAGTTCTTC | CASSVGTRRIGNEQFF
TRBJ2-2 | . | . | TRBV9 | TGTGCCAGCAGTGGTCTCGCGGAAACGACCGGGGAGCTGTTTTTT | CASSGLAETTGELFF
TRBJ2-3 | . | . | TRBV11-2 | TGTGCCAGCACCGCCCCGGACACCGGTCGGGATACGCAGTATTTT | CASTAPDTGRDTQYF
TRBJ2-1 | . | . | TRBV29-1 | TGCAGCGTTACTTCCTACAATGAGCAGTTCTTC | CSVTSYNEQFF
TRBJ1-6 | . | . | TRBV30 | TGTGCCTGGACGGGTCTCTCCTATAATTCACCCCTCCACTTT | CAWTGLSYNSPLHF
TRBJ2-1 | . | . | TRBV25-1 | TGTGCCAGCAGTGAATATTGGGGGGATCCAAATGAGCAGTTCTTC | CASSEYWGDPNEQFF
TRBJ2-1 | TRBD2 | . | TRBV6-1 | TGTGCCAGCAGTGTAGCGGGAGGCGCCTCCTACAATGAGCAGTTCTTC | CASSVAGGASYNEQFF
TRBJ2-3 | TRBD2 | . | TRBV30 | TGTGCCTGGAGCCGCCTACCCTCTAGCGGGAGCACAGATACGCAGTATTTT | CAWSRLPSSGSTDTQYF
TRBJ2-2 | TRBD1 | few | TRBV28 | TGTGCCAGCAGTTTGGGGGACAGACTCACCGGGGAGCTGTTTTTT | CASSLGDRLTGELFF
TRBJ1-1 | . | once | TRBV21-1 | TGTGCCAGCAGCACTTACAGGGGGCCTAACACTGAAGCTTTCTTT | CASSTYRGPNTEAFF
TRBJ2-1 | . | . | TRBV7-2 | TGTGCCAGCAGCCTTATTATTCTTGAGCAGTTCTTC | CASSLIILEQFF
TRBJ1-4 | TRBD1 | . | TRBV27 | TGTGCCAGCAGTCCCGGGACAGGGGCACCTAATGAAAAACTGTTTTTT | CASSPGTGAPNEKLFF
TRBJ2-7 | TRBD2 | . | TRBV7-2 | TGTGCCAGCAGCTTAGGGTGGCTAGCGGGAGGCGAGCAGTACTTC | CASSLGWLAGGEQYF
TRBJ2-7 | TRBD2 | few | TRBV5-1 | TGCGCCAGCAGAGGGATCGAAAGACTAGCGGCAACCGACTTGAGCTCCTACGAGCAGTACTTC | CASRGIERLAATDLSSYEQYF
TRBJ1-1 | TRBD1 | . | TRBV27 | TGTGCCAGCAGTTTCGCGACAGGGGTGGCGAACACTGAAGCTTTCTTT | CASSFATGVANTEAFF
TRBJ2-6 | . | . | TRBV5-7 | TGTGCCAGCAGCTTGTGCGGAAGGTTCGGAGCCAACGTCCTGACTTTC | CASSLCGRFGANVLTF
TRBJ2-2 | TRBD2 | . | TRBV18 | TGTGCCAGCTCACGACTAGCGGGAGGGAACACCGGGGAGCTGTTTTTT | CASSRLAGGNTGELFF
TRBJ1-4 | . | . | TRBV6-6 | TGTGCCAGCAGTAAACTTGGCCTAGGAGAGGAAAAACTGTTTTTT | CASSKLGLGEEKLFF
TRBJ2-4 | . | . | TRBV3-1/TRBV3-2 | TGTGCCAGCAGCCAAGATGGGGGGGCGGTAACCAAAAACATTCAGTACTTC | CASSQDGGAVTKNIQYF
TRBJ1-3 | . | . | TRBV4-1 | TGCGCCAGCAGCCTCGGGGGAGGGTTTGACTCTGGAAACACCATATATTTT | CASSLGGGFDSGNTIYF
TRBJ2-7 | . | . | TRBV10-1 | TGCGCCAGCAGAACCTCTACCGGGACAAGGCGCACCTACGAGCAGTACTTC | CASRTSTGTRRTYEQYF
TRBJ2-1 | TRBD2 | few | TRBV4-3 | TGCGCCAGCAGCCAAGATCGGTCTAGCGGGAGAATATGGGGTGAGCAGTTCTTC | CASSQDRSSGRIWGEQFF
TRBJ1-5 | . | once | TRBV19 | TGTGCCAGTACCCGGGGGGGGCGGCAGCCCCAGCATTTT | CASTRGGRQPQHF
TRBJ1-1 | . | . | TRBV25-1 | TGTGCCAGCAGTAGGGCAGGGAAGAACACTGAAGCTTTCTTT | CASSRAGKNTEAFF
TRBJ2-1 | . | . | TRBV7-2 | TGTGCCAGCAGCTTAGAACCAGGGCGGGAGCAGTTCTTC | CASSLEPGREQFF
TRBJ1-2 | TRBD1 | . | TRBV3-1/TRBV3-2 | TGTGCCAGCAGCCAAGCTAGACCGGGACAGGGGGCGCGTTTCTATGGCTACACCTTC | CASSQARPGQGARFYGYTF
TRBJ2-3 | . | . | TRBV5-1 | TGCGCCAGCAGCTTGGGCCCAAGAGGCACAGATACGCAGTATTTT | CASSLGPRGTDTQYF
TRBJ1-2 | TRBD1 | few | TRBV7-2 | TGTGCCAGCAGCTTAGCAGGGGGCGTAGGAGGCTACACCTTC | CASSLAGGVGGYTF
TRBJ1-5 | TRBD1 | . | TRBV19 | TGTGCCAGTAATCCCCACAGGGGGCTCTTAAATAGCAATCAGCCCCAGCATTTT | CASNPHRGLLNSNQPQHF
TRBJ2-7 | TRBD1 | . | TRBV19 | TGTGCCAGTAGTAACCCCCCAGGACAGGGGGGCCGGGAGCAGTACTTC | CASSNPPGQGGREQYF
TRBJ2-7 | TRBD2 | . | TRBV4-2 | TGTGCCAGCAGCCAAGATCCCACTAGCGGGACATACGAGCAGTACTTC | CASSQDPTSGTYEQYF
TRBJ1-6 | TRBD1 | . | TRBV9 | TGTGCCAGCAGCTCTTATGACAGGGGCGCTGATTCACCCCTCCACTTT | CASSSYDRGADSPLHF
TRBJ2-3 | . | . | TRBV19 | TGTGCCACCTACCCACACGGGGAGGGCACAGATACGCAGTATTTT | CATYPHGEGTDTQYF
TRBJ2-7 | TRBD2 | . | TRBV20-1 | TGCAGTGCTAGTCCCGCCGTGGGCGGGAGCTCCTACGAGCAGTACTTC | CSASPAVGGSSYEQYF
TRBJ2-2 | TRBD2 | . | TRBV4-2 | TGTGCCAGCAGCCAAAGCGGGAGTAACGCCGGGGAGCTGTTTTTT | CASSQSGSNAGELFF
TRBJ2-5 | TRBD1 | few | TRBV6-5 | TGTGCCAGCAGTTACCGGACAGGTCGAGAGACCCAGTACTTC | CASSYRTGRETQYF
TRBJ2-3 | TRBD2 | . | TRBV5-1 | TGCGCCAGTCGAGGACTAGCGGGAGGGCAAGAGCAGTATTTT | CASRGLAGGQEQYF
TRBJ2-2 | . | . | TRBV27 | TGTGCCAGCAAAGGTTTTGTAGGCAGGTCATCCCCGAACACCGGGGAGCTGTTTTTT | CASKGFVGRSSPNTGELFF
TRBJ2-5 | TRBD2 | . | TRBV14 | TGTGCCAGCAGCCAAGGGGTGGTACTAGCGGGTCGAGAGACCCAGTACTTC | CASSQGVVLAGRETQYF
TRBJ2-2 | TRBD2 | . | TRBV5-5 | TGTGCCAGCACCACCCGGGAGGGGGGCACCGGGGAGCTGTTTTTT | CASTTREGGTGELFF
TRBJ1-1 | TRBD1 | once | TRBV29-1 | TGCAGCGTTGGACAGGGGAACACTGAAGCTTTCTTT | CSVGQGNTEAFF
TRBJ2-4 | . | . | TRBV27 | TGTGCCAGCAGTCTACTAGGAACCAAAAACATTCAGTACTTC | CASSLLGTKNIQYF
TRBJ2-1 | TRBD1 | . | TRBV10-3 | TGTGCCATCAGCTCGGACAGGGGGGTCCACAATGAGCAGTTCTTC | CAISSDRGVHNEQFF
TRBJ2-1 | TRBD2 | few | TRBV11-3 | TGTGCCAGCAGCCGACGGACTAGCCCCAATGAGCAGTTCTTC | CASSRRTSPNEQFF
TRBJ1-1 | . | once | TRBV6-5 | TGTGCCAGCAGACCAGGCGGGACTGAAGCTTTCTTT | CASRPGGTEAFF
TRBJ2-3 | TRBD1 | . | TRBV2 | TGTGCCAGCAGTTTTGCCGGGACAGGTTTAGCAGATACGCAGTATTTT | CASSFAGTGLADTQYF
TRBJ2-7 | TRBD1 | . | TRBV27 | TGTGCCAGCAGTTCGACAGGGCCCTACGAGCAGTACTTC | CASSSTGPYEQYF
TRBJ1-1 | TRBD1 | . | TRBV19 | TGTGCCAGTAGTATCGGGACAGGGGGCGCGTCCGACACTGAAGCTTTCTTT | CASSIGTGGASDTEAFF
TRBJ1-4 | . | . | TRBV5-8 | TGTGCCAGCAGCTGGGACCGGGGGATTAATGAAAAACTGTTTTTT | CASSWDRGINEKLFF
TRBJ1-1 | . | . | TRBV7-2 | TGTGCCAGCAGCCTAAGTACGGAGGTTCTTAACACTGAAGCTTTCTTT | CASSLSTEVLNTEAFF
TRBJ2-1 | TRBD2 | . | TRBV10-3 | TGTGCCACGTCGACTAGCGGGAGCCTCATGGGGTCGGAGCAGTTCTTC | CATSTSGSLMGSEQFF
TRBJ2-2 | TRBD2 | . | TRBV6-2/TRBV6-3 | TGTGCCAGCAGTTACTCCAGCGGGAGGTACACCGGGGAGCTGTTTTTT | CASSYSSGRYTGELFF
TRBJ2-3 | TRBD2 | . | TRBV4-1 | TGCGCCAGCTTGGCGGGAGGTGGGCCTAGCACAGATACGCAGTATTTT | CASLAGGGPSTDTQYF
TRBJ2-1 | TRBD2 | . | TRBV5-6 | TGTGCCAGCAGTTTACTAGCGGAGCAGTTCTTC | CASSLLAEQFF
TRBJ2-5 | . | . | TRBV7-2 | TGTGCCAGCAGCCTCGGTGCGGGACAAGAGACCCAGTACTTC | CASSLGAGQETQYF
TRBJ2-7 | TRBD2 | . | TRBV6-5 | TGTGCCAGCAGACTAGCGGGAGAATCCGAGCAGTACTTC | CASRLAGESEQYF
TRBJ2-1 | TRBD1 | . | TRBV2 | TGTGCCAGCAGCGACAGGGTCGATCAGTTCTTC | CASSDRVDQFF
TRBJ2-7 | . | . | TRBV7-2 | TGTGCCAGCAGCCTGGGACAACCTAGGTACGAGCAGTACTTC | CASSLGQPRYEQYF
TRBJ2-1 | . | . | TRBV19 | TGTGCCAGTAGTATCCGTCGTGGGGGCAGCCGTAATGAGCAGTTCTTC | CASSIRRGGSRNEQFF